A selection of T cell receptor beta chains follows, all from one sample in a study of T cell changes during pregnancy in multiple sclerosis. Assay used: immunoSEQ multiplex PCR; TCRdb lists only in-frame clones, some missing. The table has about 40,000 clones, 92% seen once; the top ten hold over 10%. The sequences come from CD8+ T cells from peripheral blood mononuclear cells, collected in the first trimester of pregnancy. These receptors were taken from a female donor with multiple sclerosis, enrolled in a pregnancy study. Each CDR3 is given with its conserved first and last residue. D genes are given only for firm matches. Size tells how often a clone was seen (once, few, many) or the class of an expanded clone, and some rows leave it out.

cdr3_length: 14
v_call: TRBV4-1
d_call: TRBD2
j_call: TRBJ2-3
clone_size: NA
cdr3_aa: CASSATSGTDTQYF
cdr3_nt: TGCGCCAGCAGCGCGACTAGCGGAACAGATACGCAGTATTTT

cdr3_length: 16
v_call: TRBV13
d_call: TRBD1
j_call: TRBJ1-3
clone_size: once
cdr3_aa: CASSPETGASGNTIYF
cdr3_nt: TGTGCCAGCAGCCCGGAGACAGGGGCCTCTGGAAACACCATATATTTT

cdr3_length: 12
v_call: TRBV2
d_call: NA
j_call: TRBJ1-1
clone_size: once
cdr3_aa: CACEVSGTEAFF
cdr3_nt: TGTGCCTGCGAGGTATCTGGGACTGAAGCTTTCTTT

cdr3_length: 13
v_call: TRBV14
d_call: NA
j_call: TRBJ2-7
clone_size: NA
cdr3_aa: CASSQDPHYEQYF
cdr3_nt: TGTGCCAGCAGCCAAGATCCCCACTACGAGCAGTACTTC

cdr3_length: 14
v_call: TRBV13
d_call: NA
j_call: TRBJ1-1
clone_size: NA
cdr3_aa: CASSGALTADKAFF
cdr3_nt: TGTGCCAGCAGCGGCGCTCTGACAGCCGATAAAGCTTTCTTT

cdr3_length: 15
v_call: TRBV6-1
d_call: TRBD2
j_call: TRBJ2-7
clone_size: once
cdr3_aa: CASSELGGSSYEQYF
cdr3_nt: TGTGCCAGCAGTGAATTAGGCGGGAGCTCCTACGAGCAGTACTTC

cdr3_length: 12
v_call: TRBV2
d_call: TRBD1
j_call: TRBJ2-1
clone_size: NA
cdr3_aa: CARTTGSNEQFF
cdr3_nt: TGTGCCCGAACGACAGGGAGCAATGAGCAGTTCTTC

cdr3_length: 12
v_call: TRBV6-1
d_call: NA
j_call: TRBJ2-5
clone_size: NA
cdr3_aa: CASQVYQETQYF
cdr3_nt: TGTGCCAGCCAGGTTTACCAAGAGACCCAGTACTTC

cdr3_length: 16
v_call: TRBV11-3
d_call: TRBD2
j_call: TRBJ2-2
clone_size: NA
cdr3_aa: CASSLPERGETGELFF
cdr3_nt: TGTGCCAGCAGCTTACCGGAGCGGGGAGAAACCGGGGAGCTGTTTTTT

cdr3_length: 14
v_call: TRBV5-4
d_call: NA
j_call: TRBJ2-1
clone_size: once
cdr3_aa: CASSLFELVGEQFF
cdr3_nt: TGTGCCAGCAGCTTGTTTGAACTAGTCGGTGAGCAGTTCTTC

cdr3_length: 15
v_call: TRBV4-1
d_call: NA
j_call: TRBJ2-7
clone_size: NA
cdr3_aa: CASSQAGAPTYEQYF
cdr3_nt: TGCGCCAGCAGCCAAGCGGGAGCGCCCACCTACGAGCAGTACTTC

cdr3_length: 13
v_call: TRBV11-3
d_call: NA
j_call: TRBJ2-7
clone_size: NA
cdr3_aa: CASSFGQSYEQYF
cdr3_nt: TGTGCCAGCAGCTTTGGACAGTCCTACGAGCAGTACTTC

cdr3_length: 17
v_call: TRBV5-6
d_call: TRBD2
j_call: TRBJ2-7
clone_size: NA
cdr3_aa: CASSPGLAGDRVWEQYF
cdr3_nt: TGTGCCAGCAGCCCAGGACTAGCGGGGGACCGGGTGTGGGAGCAGTACTTC

cdr3_length: 14
v_call: TRBV6-5
d_call: TRBD1
j_call: TRBJ1-5
clone_size: NA
cdr3_aa: CASSYYQGDQPQHF
cdr3_nt: TGTGCCAGCAGTTATTATCAGGGGGATCAGCCCCAGCATTTT

cdr3_length: 14
v_call: TRBV29-1
d_call: NA
j_call: TRBJ2-7
clone_size: NA
cdr3_aa: CSARGSPRDYEQYF
cdr3_nt: TGCAGCGCCCGAGGGAGCCCAAGGGACTACGAGCAGTACTTC

cdr3_length: 14
v_call: TRBV27
d_call: TRBD1
j_call: TRBJ1-2
clone_size: once
cdr3_aa: CASSLKTGPDGYTF
cdr3_nt: TGTGCCAGCAGTTTGAAGACAGGGCCGGATGGCTACACCTTC

cdr3_length: 14
v_call: TRBV5-8
d_call: NA
j_call: TRBJ2-7
clone_size: NA
cdr3_aa: CASSLHDSSYEQYF
cdr3_nt: TGTGCCAGCAGCTTGCACGACAGTTCCTACGAGCAGTACTTC

cdr3_length: 13
v_call: TRBV7-6
d_call: NA
j_call: TRBJ2-7
clone_size: NA
cdr3_aa: CASSLSENDEQYF
cdr3_nt: TGTGCCAGCAGCTTATCAGAAAATGACGAGCAGTACTTC

cdr3_length: 16
v_call: TRBV4-1
d_call: TRBD1
j_call: TRBJ2-7
clone_size: NA
cdr3_aa: CASSQPGQISSYEQYF
cdr3_nt: TGCGCCAGCAGCCAACCGGGACAGATAAGCTCCTACGAGCAGTACTTC

cdr3_length: 18
v_call: TRBV29-1
d_call: TRBD1
j_call: TRBJ1-1
clone_size: NA
cdr3_aa: CSGQRLGQGYIENTEAFF
cdr3_nt: TGCAGCGGACAAAGGTTAGGACAGGGGTACATTGAGAACACTGAAGCTTTCTTT

cdr3_length: 13
v_call: TRBV14
d_call: TRBD1
j_call: TRBJ1-2
clone_size: NA
cdr3_aa: CASSQTGYHGYTF
cdr3_nt: TGTGCCAGCAGCCAGACAGGGTACCATGGCTACACCTTC

cdr3_length: 13
v_call: TRBV25-1
d_call: NA
j_call: TRBJ2-2
clone_size: once
cdr3_aa: CASSVVSAGELFF
cdr3_nt: TGTGCCAGCAGTGTCGTGAGTGCCGGGGAGCTGTTTTTT

cdr3_length: 15
v_call: TRBV10-3
d_call: TRBD2
j_call: TRBJ2-1
clone_size: NA
cdr3_aa: CAISGSGGDYNEQFF
cdr3_nt: TGTGCCATCAGTGGGAGCGGGGGCGATTACAATGAGCAGTTCTTC

cdr3_length: 16
v_call: TRBV7-9
d_call: NA
j_call: TRBJ2-5
clone_size: NA
cdr3_aa: CASSLAQFTSRETQYF
cdr3_nt: TGTGCCAGCAGCTTAGCCCAGTTTACCTCCAGGGAGACCCAGTACTTC

cdr3_length: 15
v_call: TRBV7-3
d_call: TRBD2
j_call: TRBJ2-5
clone_size: NA
cdr3_aa: CASSLAGGYQETQYF
cdr3_nt: TGTGCCAGCAGCTTAGCGGGGGGGTACCAAGAGACCCAGTACTTC